These T cell receptor beta chains were read from a single sample in a study of blood T cell repertoires in COVID-19. Libraries were prepared by immunoSEQ multiplex PCR; TCRdb keeps only in-frame clonotypes and omits some of them. The repertoire consists of approximately 490,000 clones, with around 85% occurring once and the leading ten covering under 9.5%. Sequencing was performed on PBMCs or T cells enriched from blood (not recorded which). These receptor sequences come from a woman between 55 and 75 years old who had recovered from COVID-19. Both conserved end residues are part of each CDR3. Fields, in order: clone size, V gene, J gene, D gene, CDR3 protein, CDR3 DNA. A D gene is named only where the DNA matches it firmly. Clone size is given for some rows only: seen once, a few or many times, or a class if the clone is expanded.

NA,TRBV15,TRBJ1-2,NA,CATSRDTVTEKGYTF,TGTGCCACCAGCAGAGATACAGTCACCGAAAAGGGCTACACCTTC
NA,TRBV4-2,TRBJ2-6,NA,CASSQESSIVAGANVLTF,TGTGCCAGCAGCCAAGAAAGTAGCATTGTTGCTGGGGCCAACGTCCTGACTTTC
NA,TRBV30,TRBJ2-5,TRBD1,CAWSTGQGAWWTQYF,TGTGCCTGGAGTACTGGACAGGGGGCTTGGTGGACCCAGTACTTC
once,TRBV2,TRBJ1-4,NA,CASSVGRGEKLFF,TGTGCCAGCAGTGTCGGAAGGGGAGAAAAACTGTTTTTT
once,TRBV5-1,TRBJ2-5,NA,CASKKGSMETQYF,TGCGCCAGCAAAAAGGGGTCGATGGAGACCCAGTACTTC
once,TRBV7-6,TRBJ2-1,TRBD2,CASSLAVRLAGGPNEQFF,TGTGCCAGCAGCTTAGCGGTCCGACTAGCGGGGGGCCCCAATGAGCAGTTCTTC
NA,TRBV9,TRBJ1-5,TRBD1,CASSVVSGQGFSNQPQHF,TGTGCCAGCAGCGTAGTGTCGGGACAGGGGTTCAGCAATCAGCCCCAGCATTTT
NA,TRBV4-1,TRBJ1-2,TRBD1,CASSQDISGDSSSYGYTF,TGCGCCAGCAGCCAAGATATATCGGGGGACAGTTCGTCCTATGGCTACACCTTC
once,TRBV5-1,TRBJ2-1,NA,CASSLARGPYNEQFF,TGCGCCAGCAGCTTGGCCCGGGGTCCCTACAATGAGCAGTTCTTC
once,TRBV12-5,TRBJ1-1,TRBD1,CASGSLPGQGTTEAFF,TGTGCTAGTGGTTCCCTCCCCGGACAGGGAACGACTGAAGCTTTCTTT
NA,TRBV6-5,TRBJ1-5,TRBD1,CASNPGQGRRPQHF,TGTGCCAGCAATCCCGGACAGGGGCGTCGGCCCCAGCATTTT
once,TRBV11-2,TRBJ1-3,TRBD1,CASSSNRGIGNTIYF,TGTGCCAGCAGCTCTAACAGGGGGATTGGAAACACCATATATTTT
NA,TRBV30,TRBJ1-1,NA,CAWNQATEAFF,TGTGCCTGGAACCAAGCCACTGAAGCTTTCTTT
NA,TRBV9,TRBJ2-7,TRBD1,CASSVGASGQGSYEQYF,TGTGCCAGCAGCGTAGGAGCGTCGGGACAGGGATCATACGAGCAGTACTTC
NA,TRBV6-5,TRBJ1-1,TRBD1,CASTRGSEAFF,TGTGCCAGCACCAGGGGGTCTGAAGCTTTCTTT
NA,TRBV5-4,TRBJ2-5,NA,CASSRDRMAQYF,TGTGCCAGCAGCCGTGACAGGATGGCCCAGTACTTC
NA,TRBV7-8,TRBJ2-2,TRBD1,CASSLVDRGAGELFF,TGTGCCAGCAGCTTAGTTGACAGGGGGGCCGGGGAGCTGTTTTTT
NA,TRBV2,TRBJ2-7,NA,CASSTYYEQYF,TGTGCCAGCAGTACTTACTACGAGCAGTACTTC
NA,TRBV28,TRBJ2-3,TRBD1,CASSLTTGGGTDTQYF,TGTGCCAGCAGTTTAACGACAGGGGGAGGCACAGATACGCAGTATTTT
NA,TRBV11-2,TRBJ1-4,TRBD1,CASSGGQLLPSTNEKLFF,TGTGCCAGCAGCGGGGGACAGCTCTTACCCTCAACTAATGAAAAACTGTTTTTT
NA,TRBV5-7,TRBJ2-3,NA,CASSFPRYTDTQYF,TGTGCCAGCAGCTTTCCCAGATACACAGATACGCAGTATTTT
once,TRBV10-3,TRBJ2-1,NA,CAITAPGGNEQFF,TGTGCCATCACCGCTCCAGGGGGGAATGAGCAGTTCTTC
once,TRBV21-1,TRBJ1-1,NA,CASIHDGTAPLDTEAFF,TGTGCCAGCATCCACGACGGGACAGCCCCACTTGACACTGAAGCTTTCTTT
NA,TRBV7-9,TRBJ2-3,TRBD1,CASSLPDRNTDTQYF,TGTGCCAGCAGCTTACCGGACAGGAACACAGATACGCAGTATTTT
NA,TRBV5-1,TRBJ2-2,NA,CASSPPGASPTGELFF,TGCGCCAGCAGCCCCCCAGGGGCCTCTCCCACCGGGGAGCTGTTTTTT
NA,TRBV27,TRBJ1-4,NA,CASRTSPAGRNEKLFF,TGTGCCAGCAGAACCTCGCCGGCAGGCCGGAATGAAAAACTGTTTTTT
NA,TRBV9,TRBJ1-1,NA,CASSPQTGGTEAFF,TGTGCCAGCAGCCCCCAGACTGGGGGGACTGAAGCTTTCTTT
NA,TRBV12-3/TRBV12-4,TRBJ1-4,TRBD1,CATRGSGDEKLFF,TGTGCCACCAGGGGGTCCGGGGATGAAAAACTGTTTTTT
NA,TRBV3-1/TRBV3-2,TRBJ2-6,TRBD1,CASSRRQGTGANVLTF,TGTGCCAGCAGCCGTCGACAGGGGACCGGGGCCAACGTCCTGACTTTC
NA,TRBV24-1,TRBJ2-3,TRBD1,CATSDPGTGLTSTDTQYF,TGTGCCACCAGTGATCCCGGGACAGGTCTAACTAGCACAGATACGCAGTATTTT
NA,TRBV20-1,TRBJ2-1,NA,CSASRPLGGSSYNEQFF,TGCAGTGCTAGTCGGCCTCTAGGGGGAAGCTCCTACAATGAGCAGTTCTTC
NA,TRBV5-1,TRBJ2-1,TRBD2,CASSVSSGGKLYNEQFF,TGCGCCAGCAGCGTATCTAGCGGGGGAAAGCTTTACAATGAGCAGTTCTTC
NA,TRBV6-5,TRBJ1-5,TRBD1,CASSYGGQGHQPQHF,TGTGCCAGCAGTTACGGAGGACAGGGTCATCAGCCCCAGCATTTT
NA,TRBV11-3,TRBJ2-7,NA,CASSPYWGPSDEQYF,TGTGCCAGCAGCCCCTACTGGGGCCCCTCGGACGAGCAGTACTTC
NA,TRBV6-5,TRBJ2-1,TRBD2,CASGDYPNEQFF,TGTGCCAGCGGGGACTACCCCAATGAGCAGTTCTTC
NA,TRBV4-1,TRBJ2-7,NA,CASSTGQSPAYEQYF,TGCGCCAGCAGCACAGGACAGTCCCCCGCCTACGAGCAGTACTTC
NA,TRBV12-5,TRBJ1-3,TRBD1,CASGGQGPSGNTIYF,TGTGCTAGTGGGGGACAGGGACCCTCTGGAAACACCATATATTTT
NA,TRBV6-5,TRBJ2-7,TRBD2,CASSYKGGYEQYF,TGTGCCAGCAGTTACAAGGGAGGGTACGAGCAGTACTTC
NA,TRBV7-2,TRBJ2-1,TRBD1,CASSSMGDRARNEQFF,TGTGCCAGCAGTTCAATGGGGGACAGGGCACGCAATGAGCAGTTCTTC
few,TRBV13,TRBJ2-2,TRBD1,CASSLTGDSGELFF,TGTGCCAGCAGCCTGACAGGGGATTCAGGGGAGCTGTTTTTT
NA,TRBV12-5,TRBJ1-4,TRBD1,CASGLVLGQNEKLFF,TGTGCTAGTGGTTTGGTCCTGGGACAGAATGAAAAACTGTTTTTT
NA,TRBV6-6,TRBJ2-7,TRBD2,CASSRLAEPPYEQYF,TGTGCCAGCAGTAGACTAGCGGAGCCGCCGTACGAGCAGTACTTC
NA,TRBV5-1,TRBJ1-1,NA,CASSLNPGLNTEAFF,TGCGCCAGCAGCTTGAATCCAGGGCTGAACACTGAAGCTTTCTTT
NA,TRBV19,TRBJ2-2,TRBD2,CASRRGSSGGARSTGELFF,TGTGCCAGTCGGAGGGGATCTAGCGGGGGGGCCCGGAGCACCGGGGAGCTGTTTTTT
NA,TRBV2,TRBJ2-1,TRBD1,CASAGQDNYNEQFF,TGTGCCAGCGCGGGACAGGATAACTACAATGAGCAGTTCTTC